This paragraph reports one T cell receptor (beta chain). Its specificity is not known. The sample is drawn from a study of PD-1 blockade in mismatch repair-deficient tumors. The overall study: Enrolled about 2013-2016, patients had progressing, pretreated mismatch repair-deficient cancers of 12 types.

Clones were sequenced by immunoSEQ multiplex PCR, and TCRdb holds only the in-frame ones, with some missing. The sample records about 68,000 clones, around 73% being singletons. The CDR3 is 12 amino acids. Germline values: CDR1 KGHSH, CDR2 LQKENI. V was trimmed by 3 bases and J by 7 bases, leaving 6 bases between them. All patients were mismatch repair deficient, assessed by either PCR or immunohistochemistry. TCR sequencing covered a few patients who responded to pembrolizumab. Study conclusions and caveats: Rapid post-treatment expansion, then contraction, generally preceding radiologic response, marked tumor-resident clones.

This TCR was sampled from an adult with mismatch repair-deficient cancer. The sample in question was peripheral blood, obtained 2 weeks after starting pembrolizumab. The chain couples TRBV18 to TRBJ2-2; D is ambiguous. The CDR3: CASSPLGGELFF. The CDR3 DNA follows: TGTGCCAGCTCACCTTTAGGCGGGGAGCTGTTTTTT.